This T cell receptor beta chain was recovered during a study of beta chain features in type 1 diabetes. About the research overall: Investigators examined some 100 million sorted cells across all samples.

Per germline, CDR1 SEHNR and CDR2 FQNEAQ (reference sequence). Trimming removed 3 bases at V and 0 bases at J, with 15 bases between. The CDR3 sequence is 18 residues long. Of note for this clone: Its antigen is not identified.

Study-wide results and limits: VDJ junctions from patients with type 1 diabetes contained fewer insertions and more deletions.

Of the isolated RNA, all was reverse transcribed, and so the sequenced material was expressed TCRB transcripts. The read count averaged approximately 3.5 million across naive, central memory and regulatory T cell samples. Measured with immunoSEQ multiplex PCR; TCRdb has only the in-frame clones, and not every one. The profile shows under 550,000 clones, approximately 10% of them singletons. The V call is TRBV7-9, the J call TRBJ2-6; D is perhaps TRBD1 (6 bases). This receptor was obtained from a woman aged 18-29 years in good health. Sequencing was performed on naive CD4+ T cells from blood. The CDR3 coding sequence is TGTGCCAGCAGCTTTCCAACTCCACAGGGCTCTGGGGCCAACGTCCTGACTTTC. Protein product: CASSFPTPQGSGANVLTF.